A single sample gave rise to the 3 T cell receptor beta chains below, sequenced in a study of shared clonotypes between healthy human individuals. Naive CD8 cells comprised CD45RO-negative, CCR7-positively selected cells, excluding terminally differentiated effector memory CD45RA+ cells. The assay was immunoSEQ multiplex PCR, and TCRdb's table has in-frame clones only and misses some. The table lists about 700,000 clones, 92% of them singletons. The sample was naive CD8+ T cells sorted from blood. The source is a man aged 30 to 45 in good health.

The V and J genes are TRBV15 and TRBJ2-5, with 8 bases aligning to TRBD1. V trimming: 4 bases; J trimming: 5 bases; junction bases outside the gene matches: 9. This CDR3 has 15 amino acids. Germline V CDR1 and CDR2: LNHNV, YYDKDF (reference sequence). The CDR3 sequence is CATSTLTGDEETQYF. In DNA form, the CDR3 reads TGTGCCACCAGCACCCTGACAGGGGACGAGGAGACCCAGTACTTC.

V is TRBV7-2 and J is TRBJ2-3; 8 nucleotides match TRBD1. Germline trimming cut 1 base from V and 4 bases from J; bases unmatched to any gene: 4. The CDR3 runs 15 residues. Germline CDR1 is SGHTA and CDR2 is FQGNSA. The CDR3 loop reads CASSLGDRYPDTQYF. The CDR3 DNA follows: TGTGCCAGCAGCTTAGGGGACAGGTATCCAGATACGCAGTATTTT.

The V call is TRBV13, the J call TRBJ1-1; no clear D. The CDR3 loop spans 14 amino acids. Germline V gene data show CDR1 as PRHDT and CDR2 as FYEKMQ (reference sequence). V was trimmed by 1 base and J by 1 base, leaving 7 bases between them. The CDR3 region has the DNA TGTGCCAGCAGCTTAGCTCGGGGGAACACTGAAGCTTTCTTT. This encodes CASSLARGNTEAFF.